This T cell receptor beta chain was captured in a study of blood T cell repertoires in COVID-19. Study in general: Samples of COVID-19 (acute and convalescent) were obtained from the United States, Italy and Spain. The analysed material was cDNA or gDNA that came from T cells, B-cell-depleted T cells, or PBMCs.

The germline gives CDR1 SGHNT, CDR2 YYREEE (reference sequence). The CDR3 covers 13 residues. V was clipped by 0 bases and J by 7 bases; unmatched bases: 3. Authors' methods: For nucleated cells, counts were estimated from reference gene primer amplification. Only in-frame clones appear in the TCRdb table, and some are missing; sequencing was by immunoSEQ multiplex PCR. That table furnishes V, J and clone size, whereas the DNA furnished D and trimming. Of about 120,000 clones listed, approximately 80% were seen once; the top ten hold roughly a tenth. In this sample, this clone is hyperexpanded. The source material was peripheral blood. This sequence originates from a human donor in a cohort sampled during active COVID-19. The chain is built from TRBV5-4 and TRBJ1-2; TRBD1 matches 7 bases. CDR3 sequence reads: CASSLEGGSGYTF. In nucleotides, the CDR3 is TGTGCCAGCAGCTTGGAAGGGGGCAGTGGCTACACCTTC.